Each of the 27 T cell receptor beta chains below was sequenced from the same sample in a study of Ad26.COV2.S vaccination and SARS-CoV-2 variants. Generated by immunoSEQ multiplex PCR, the TCRdb table keeps only in-frame clones and is missing some. The sample includes hundreds of thousands of clones, about 90% seen only once; the top ten take about 3.9%. The starting material was peripheral blood, obtained after recovery from COVID-19. The receptors here all came from a human donor who had recovered from COVID-19.

V is TRBV19 and J is TRBJ2-1; D is perhaps TRBD1 (5 bases). Germline CDR1 is LNHDA and CDR2 is SQIVND (reference sequence). V lost 3 bases, J lost 9 bases, and 12 bases lay in between. The CDR3 length is 13 residues. The CDR3: CASSIQGWSEQFF. The DNA for the CDR3 is TGTGCCAGTAGTATTCAGGGTTGGAGTGAGCAGTTCTTC.

The rearrangement uses TRBV11-3 and TRBJ2-7; no clear D gene. With 7 bases removed from V and 8 bases from J, the gap between germline ends came to 12 bases. Germline V gene data show CDR1 as SGHNT and CDR2 as YENEEA. The CDR3 runs 11 residues. This chain's CDR3 is CASIHRAQQYF. CDR3 sequence (DNA): TGTGCCAGCATCCATCGGGCCCAGCAGTACTTC.

This rearrangement joins TRBV19 to TRBJ2-2, with 9 bases aligning to TRBD2. Germline values: CDR1 LNHDA, CDR2 SQIVND (reference sequence). V lost 9 bases to trimming and J lost 1 base; unmatched junction nucleotides: 3. There are 14 residues in the CDR3. CDR3 coding DNA: TGTGCCAGCGCGGGGGGGTGGAACACCGGGGAGCTGTTTTTT. Protein sequence: CASAGGWNTGELFF.

The rearrangement uses TRBV7-2 and TRBJ2-5; tentatively, D is TRBD1 (6 bases). CDR1 and CDR2 (germline): SGHTA, FQGNSA. V was pared by 5 bases and J by 6 bases, with 13 bases between. This CDR3 has 13 residues. The CDR3 nucleotides read TGTGCCAGCAGCCTCATACAGGGAAAGACCCAGTACTTC. Translated, it gives CASSLIQGKTQYF.

V and J are TRBV27 and TRBJ1-6; 8 nucleotides agree with TRBD1. CDR1 is MNHEY, CDR2 SMNVEV, per germline (reference sequence). CDR3 length equals 15 residues. V was pared by 5 bases and J by 6 bases, with 6 bases of the junction left unmatched. CDR3 nucleotide sequence: TGTGCCAGCAGTCCAGGGACAGGCCTTAATTCACCCCTCCACTTT. This translates into CASSPGTGLNSPLHF.

The rearrangement uses TRBV9 and TRBJ1-2; no firm D call. Trimming removed 0 bases at V and 4 bases at J, with 10 bases between. Germline CDR1 and CDR2: SGDLS and YYNGEE. The CDR3 runs 14 residues. The CDR3, as DNA: TGTGCCAGCAGCGTAGAGGCGGAACTCTATGGCTACACCTTC. Translated, it gives CASSVEAELYGYTF.

The chain uses TRBV5-1 and TRBJ1-1; TRBD1 matches at 7 bases. Germline V gives CDR1 SGHRS, CDR2 YFSETQ. The CDR3 totals 15 residues. V was clipped by 1 base and J by 3 bases; unmatched bases: 6. CDR3 DNA: TGCGCCAGCAGCTTGCCGTCAGGGGGGGACACTGAAGCTTTCTTT. This sequence encodes CASSLPSGGDTEAFF.

The chain links TRBV18 to TRBJ1-1, with TRBD1 as a possible D gene (6 bases). Germline CDR1 and CDR2: KGHSH and LQKENI. Trimming shortened V by 3 bases and J by 2 bases, and 13 bases separated the two germline ends. This CDR3 is built from 15 residues. CDR3 in DNA: TGTGCCAGCTCACCCGGGACAACCCGAAACACTGAAGCTTTCTTT. Its protein product is CASSPGTTRNTEAFF.

The rearrangement uses TRBV2 and TRBJ2-1, with unresolved D. The CDR3 runs 12 residues. The germline gives CDR1 SNHLY, CDR2 FYNNEI. V lost 5 bases, J lost 6 bases, and 8 bases lay in between. As DNA, the CDR3 is TGTGCCAGCAGTCGCGCTGGCAATGAGCAGTTCTTC. Protein sequence: CASSRAGNEQFF.

The V call is TRBV11-3, the J call TRBJ1-1; 8 positions match TRBD1. In germline, CDR1 is SGHNT, CDR2 YENEEA. The V segment lost 5 bases and the J segment 1 base; nucleotides outside the gene matches: 0. The CDR3 covers 13 residues. The CDR3 DNA reads TGTGCCAGCAGCGGACAGGGGAACACTGAAGCTTTCTTT. It codes for CASSGQGNTEAFF. Supplemented by reference TRBV11-3 and TRBJ1-1, the full variable domain reads EAGVVQSPRYKIIEKKQPVAFWCNPISGHNTLYWYLQNLGQGPELLIRYENEEAVDDSQLPKDRFSAERLKGVDSTLKIQPAELGDSAVYLCASSGQGNTEAFFGQGTRLTVV.

This CDR3 is CASSQGRTEAFF. The CDR3 DNA reads TGTGCCAGCAGCCAGGGGAGAACTGAAGCTTTCTTT. V is TRBV14 and J is TRBJ1-1; no reliable D call. The CDR3 is made up of 12 amino acids. The ends were cut back, 3 bases at V and 5 bases at J, with 7 bases in the middle. Looked up from germline, CDR1 is SGHDN and CDR2 is FVKESK.

The chain couples TRBV7-2 to TRBJ2-4; tentative D call: TRBD2 (6 bases). Trimming removed 3 bases from V and 2 bases from J, with 11 bases in between. This CDR3 has 15 residues. Germline CDR1 SGHTA, CDR2 FQGNSA. The CDR3 nucleotides are TGTGCCAGCAGCTTGGGCCGGGGGACCAAAAACATTCAGTACTTC. Amino acids: CASSLGRGTKNIQYF.

The chain is built from TRBV5-4 and TRBJ2-3; D is unresolved. Between the trimmed V and J ends, which lost 0 bases and 0 bases, there was a span of 8 bases. The length of the CDR3 is 15 residues. Germline CDR1 and CDR2: SGHNT and YYREEE (reference sequence). The CDR3 DNA follows: TGTGCCAGCAGCTTGGGTGGTTCTAGCACAGATACGCAGTATTTT. This encodes CASSLGGSSTDTQYF.

The chain uses TRBV27 and TRBJ2-7; D remains unclear. The CDR3 length is 15 residues. Looked up from germline, CDR1 is MNHEY and CDR2 is SMNVEV (reference sequence). V was pared by 2 bases and J by 0 bases, with 11 bases between. The chain's CDR3 is CASSLSAHRSYEQYF. The CDR3 region has the DNA TGTGCCAGCAGTTTAAGTGCACACCGCTCCTACGAGCAGTACTTC.

Turning to this clone: The same CDR3 can be traced to other DNA sequences in this sample. V usage is TRBV9 and J usage is TRBJ1-1; D not certain. This CDR3 spans 13 amino acids. From germline, CDR1 is SGDLS and CDR2 YYNGEE. Trimming took 3 bases from V and 2 from J, leaving 8 bases between them. The DNA for the CDR3 is TGTGCCAGCAGCGCCCGTTTAAACACTGAAGCTTTCTTT. It specifies CASSARLNTEAFF.

This chain's CDR3 is CASTPGVAYGYTF. CDR3 bases: TGTGCCAGCACCCCAGGGGTGGCCTATGGCTACACCTTC. This chain links TRBV5-4 with TRBJ1-2; TRBD1 is a possible D gene (6 bases). In germline, CDR1 is SGHNT, CDR2 YYREEE (reference sequence). The ends were cut back, 6 bases at V and 4 bases at J, with 13 bases in the middle. The length of the CDR3 is 13 residues. The whole variable domain, filled in from reference TRBV5-4 and TRBJ1-2, reads ETGVTQSPTHLIKTRGQQVTLRCSSQSGHNTVSWYQQALGQGPQFIFQYYREEENGRGNFPPRFSGLQFPNYSSELNVNALELDDSALYLCASTPGVAYGYTFGSGTRLTVV.

The chain joins TRBV2 to TRBJ1-2, with 8 positions matching TRBD1. CDR1 and CDR2 (germline): SNHLY, FYNNEI. This CDR3 contains 14 residues. V lost 9 bases to trimming and J lost 4 bases; unmatched junction nucleotides: 10. The CDR3 here is CASSSDRVSYGYTF. The CDR3 nucleotides read TGTGCCAGTTCGTCGGACAGGGTTTCCTATGGCTACACCTTC.

This clone was recorded a few times. The chain joins TRBV5-4 to TRBJ2-2, with D tentatively TRBD1 or TRBD2 (5 bases each). CDR1 and CDR2 (germline): SGHNT, YYREEE (reference sequence). This CDR3 spans 18 amino acids. The germline V and J ends were trimmed by 4 bases and 1 base, with 20 bases remaining between them. CDR3 in DNA: TGTGCCAGCAGCCGTTCGGGGCTGAGATCGGGGAACACCGGGGAGCTGTTTTTT. Protein sequence: CASSRSGLRSGNTGELFF.

The chain combines TRBV29-1 with TRBJ1-2; possibly TRBD1 for D (5 bases). The germline CDR1 and CDR2 sequences are SQVTM and ANQGSEA. This CDR3 comprises 12 residues. V lost 2 bases and J lost 4, with 8 bases in between. The chain's CDR3 is CSVESGLYGYTF. The CDR3 DNA sequence: TGCAGCGTTGAATCGGGGCTCTATGGCTACACCTTC. The entire variable domain, with the rest obtained from reference TRBV29-1 and TRBJ1-2, is as follows: SAVISQKPSRDICQRGTSLTIQCQVDSQVTMMFWYRQQPGQSLTLIATANQGSEATYESGFVIDKFPISRPNLTFSTLTVSNMSPEDSSIYLCSVESGLYGYTFGSGTRLTVV.

This chain joins TRBV9 and TRBJ1-4; 10 bases map to TRBD1. The CDR3 contains 19 residues. V lost 0 bases to trimming and J lost 4 bases; unmatched junction nucleotides: 12. In germline, CDR1 is SGDLS, CDR2 YYNGEE. The CDR3 loop reads CASSVGGQGSRVGNEKLFF. CDR3 DNA sequence: TGTGCCAGCAGCGTAGGGGGACAGGGGAGCAGAGTAGGTAATGAAAAACTGTTTTTT.

The chain couples TRBV12-3 or TRBV12-4 to TRBJ1-6, with a tentative D call TRBD1 (5 bases). Trimming shortened V by 8 bases and J by 8 bases, and 13 bases separated the two germline ends. The CDR3 spans 13 residues. In DNA form, the CDR3 reads TGTGCCAGCCGGGGGGTCCCATATTCACCCCTCCACTTT. Translation gives CASRGVPYSPLHF.

The chain recombines TRBV9 with TRBJ2-7; D may match TRBD1 or TRBD2 (5 bases each). Looked up from germline, CDR1 is SGDLS and CDR2 is YYNGEE. The CDR3 sequence is 15 residues long. V was trimmed by 4 bases and J by 2 bases, leaving 16 bases between them. CDR3: CASSTGTAGPYEQYF. The CDR3 DNA reads as TGTGCCAGCAGCACCGGGACGGCCGGACCCTACGAGCAGTACTTC.

V gene TRBV19 combines with J gene TRBJ1-2, with a tentative D call TRBD1 (6 bases). Per the germline V gene, CDR1 is LNHDA and CDR2 is SQIVND (reference sequence). Trimming removed 0 bases at V and 5 bases at J, with 13 bases between. This CDR3 region has 15 residues. The CDR3 nucleotides are TGTGCCAGTAGTATAGATGGAGGGGGAGCTTATGGCTACACCTTC. This gives the protein CASSIDGGGAYGYTF.

The chain combines TRBV20-1 with TRBJ2-4; D might be TRBD1 (7 bases). CDR3 size: 12 residues. With 3 bases removed from V and 8 bases from J, the gap between germline ends came to 11 bases. Germline V gene lookup returns CDR1 DFQATT and CDR2 SNEGSKA (reference sequence). The CDR3 here is CSASPRGDIQYF. The CDR3 region has the DNA TGCAGTGCTAGTCCCAGGGGGGACATTCAGTACTTC.

This clone has just one count. The chain is built from TRBV6-5 and TRBJ1-5, with 8 bases fitting TRBD1. Per the germline V gene, CDR1 is MNHEY and CDR2 is SVGAGI. The V segment lost 5 bases and the J segment 1 base; nucleotides outside the gene matches: 1. This CDR3 has 14 residues. CDR3 region: CASSRQGSNQPQHF. CDR3 DNA sequence: TGTGCCAGCAGTCGACAGGGGAGCAATCAGCCCCAGCATTTT.

This rearrangement joins TRBV12-3 or TRBV12-4 to TRBJ1-1; tentatively, D is TRBD1 (5 bases). The CDR3 covers 13 residues. V was clipped by 3 bases and J by 11 bases, with 16 bases between them. The CDR3 bases are TGTGCCAGCAGTTTCGACGGACTAGGGGAGGCTTTCTTT. Encoded protein: CASSFDGLGEAFF.

The sample holds one count of this clone. J is TRBJ1-2 and V is TRBV4-1; D is ambiguous. In germline, CDR1 is MGHRA, CDR2 YSYEKL. The CDR3 runs 12 residues. Trimming shortened V by 4 bases and J by 6 bases, and 9 bases separated the two germline ends. DNA for the CDR3: TGCGCCAGCAGCCTCTTTGGGCATGGCTACACCTTC. Its protein product is CASSLFGHGYTF.